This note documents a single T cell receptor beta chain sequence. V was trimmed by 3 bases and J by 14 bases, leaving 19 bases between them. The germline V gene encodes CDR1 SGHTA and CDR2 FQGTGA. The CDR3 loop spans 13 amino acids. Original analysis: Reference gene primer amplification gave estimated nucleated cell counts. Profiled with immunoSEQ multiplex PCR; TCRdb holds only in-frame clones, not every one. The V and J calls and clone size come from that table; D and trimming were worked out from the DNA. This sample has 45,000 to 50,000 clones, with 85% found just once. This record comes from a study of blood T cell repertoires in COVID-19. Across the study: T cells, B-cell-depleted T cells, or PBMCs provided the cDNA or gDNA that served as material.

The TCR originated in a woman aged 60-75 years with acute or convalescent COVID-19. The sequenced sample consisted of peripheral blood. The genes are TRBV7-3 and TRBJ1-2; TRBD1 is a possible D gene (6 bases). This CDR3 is CASSLHGQGSETF. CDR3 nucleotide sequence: TGTGCCAGCAGCTTGCATGGTCAGGGGAGTGAAACCTTC.